The present T cell receptor (beta chain) was sequenced within a study of beta chain features in type 1 diabetes (dated by TCRdb to 2016 to 2019). Context from the whole study: No differences in mean age, gender distribution, total cell number or subset yield were found between patients and healthy donors. Whereas all 30 or so donors provided naive and central memory subsets, regulatory and stem cell-like memory subsets were isolated from just 8 patients and about 8 healthy donors. In the study, TCRB repertoires of sorted circulating CD4+ T cell subsets from recently diagnosed type 1 diabetes patients were compared with those of matched healthy donors. A total of roughly 100 million sorted cells were examined across all samples, and a strong correlation was observed between cell number per subset and RNA yield.

In the germline V gene, CDR1 corresponds to MNHEY and CDR2 to SVGAGI. The CDR3 covers 13 residues, taking in both the cysteine and the phenylalanine. The sequence is cut down to CDR3 DNA, 39 bases in frame from base 1. Trimming leaves V shorter by 6 bases and J shorter by 2 bases, with the junction holding 4 bases beyond the gene matches. A word on this clone: The antigen it binds to is not known. Base quality data are lacking; no much larger clone is found one base away.

Each donor gave one peripheral blood draw, averaging roughly 100 mL, which was collected into heparinised tubes. A BD FACSAria II was used to sort naive, central memory, regulatory and stem cell-like memory CD4+ T cells with a panel that included CD45RO, CCR7, CD25, CD127, CD95 and CD27. A purity above 95% was achieved for all sorted populations. PBMCs were separated immediately by Lymphoprep density gradient centrifugation and were stained directly, without being cultured. To minimize batch effects, samples were stained and sorted in pairs, one healthy donor with one patient per experiment. All of the isolated RNA was reverse transcribed with the High Capacity cDNA Reverse Transcription Kit, so expressed TCRB transcripts were sequenced. Naive, central memory and regulatory T cell samples underwent deep immunoSEQ sequencing, averaging around 3.9 million total reads per sample. Sorted cells were lysed in RLT buffer, and RNA was extracted using DNase-treated RNeasy Micro or Mini kits according to cell number. To prevent cross-contamination, each cell subset was processed individually, whereas patient and healthy donor samples were processed jointly. The immunoSEQ multiplex PCR was used to amplify TCRB sequences from cDNA, yielding 87-bp fragments that span the CDR3 region. Sequencing of the amplicons was performed on the Illumina HiSeq platform. In the source study's methods: PCR bias was computationally corrected using synthetic template baselines, reads within Hamming distance 2 were collapsed, and singletons that could not be merged were discarded. Reads were aligned to IMGT to assign V, D and J genes, CDR3 length, and insertions or deletions at six rearrangement sites. Within each subset, clonotype counts were normalized to the number of sorted cells before true diversity and Gini coefficients were calculated with the tcR R package. The overlap coefficient, calculated on TCRB nucleotide sequences, was used to measure repertoire sharing. Held by TCRdb, this immuneACCESS table contains in-frame sequences only and omits some clones. Under half of the omission traces to an unresolved V gene where checked; the cause of the rest is unknown. D and trimming come from the DNA, and the V and J calls and clone size come from that table. This sample holds 38,000 or so clones; around 64% were observed only once. Roughly 2% of the sample comes from the top ten.

The paper as a whole reports these results and caveats: Because small numbers of individuals were included in the HLA sub-analyses, any influence of HLA type on TCRB rearrangement was left unresolved. Naive, central memory and regulatory TCRB repertoires appeared to be more similar among patients than among healthy donors. Type 1 diabetes patients showed a moderate but significant shortening of TCRB CDR3 length in all four CD4+ subsets. At VDJ recombination sites, patients with type 1 diabetes made fewer insertions and deleted more nucleotides, a pattern implying thymic rearrangement abnormalities. PCR may preferentially amplify shorter templates, but because patient and control samples were amplified and corrected together, any resulting skew would affect both groups equally. Because cDNA was sequenced instead of genomic DNA, activated cells with high expression could be over-represented, although the groups did not differ in activation or CD3 levels.

The sequence came from a young woman in good health. The sequenced sample was Tregs from blood. According to the study, the label for this sample's cell subset or site signals: regulatory CD4+ T cells. The V gene is TRBV6-5 and the J gene is TRBJ2-7, with TRBD1 matching 7 junction bases. In nucleotides, the sequence is TGTGCCAGCAGACCGACAGGGCCCTACGAGCAGTACTTC. The translation is CASRPTGPYEQYF.